Below, 19 T cell receptor beta chains from the same sample are listed, as sequenced in a study of blood T cell repertoires in COVID-19. Measured with immunoSEQ multiplex PCR; TCRdb has only the in-frame clones, and not every one. Of some 280,000 clones in the sample, approximately 90% were seen once. Input material: peripheral blood. These receptors were obtained from a woman in her 30s with active or convalescent COVID-19.

The J gene is TRBJ1-1, the V gene TRBV30; D possibly corresponds to TRBD1 (6 bases). V shed 2 bases and J shed 1 base, with 8 bases lying between them. CDR1 is GTSNPN, CDR2 SVGIG, per germline (reference sequence). CDR3 length: 13 residues. The chain's CDR3 is CAWSLQGNTEAFF. The CDR3 DNA reads TGTGCCTGGAGTCTACAGGGGAACACTGAAGCTTTCTTT.

This clone was found a few times. J is TRBJ1-1 and V is TRBV19; D perhaps matches TRBD1 (6 bases). Trimming stripped 6 bases from V and 1 base from J, with 18 bases between. Germline CDR1 is LNHDA and CDR2 is SQIVND (reference sequence). There are 16 residues in the CDR3. The CDR3 coding sequence is TGTGCCAGTAGGTTGCGATCCAGGGGAAGGAACACTGAAGCTTTCTTT. Residues: CASRLRSRGRNTEAFF.

The chain links TRBV6-6 to TRBJ1-2; D not certain. Germline V gives CDR1 MNHNY, CDR2 SVGAGI (reference sequence). The CDR3 contains 13 residues. V shed 4 bases and J shed 8 bases, with 14 bases lying between them. The CDR3 DNA reads TGTGCCAGCAGTTCCAGGTCACGGTGGGGCTACACCTTC. Its protein product is CASSSRSRWGYTF.

This chain uses TRBV11-3 with TRBJ2-2; D is unclear. The CDR3 covers 13 residues. From germline, CDR1 is SGHNT and CDR2 YENEEA. The V end lost 3 bases, the J end lost 4 bases, and 6 bases lay between the germline ends. Written as DNA, the CDR3 is TGTGCCAGCAGCTTTTCGAGCACCGGGGAGCTGTTTTTT. This codes for CASSFSSTGELFF.

The chain combines TRBV20-1 with TRBJ2-7; TRBD1 agrees at 9 bases. V lost 3 bases and J lost 4; bases outside the gene matches: 10. Germline values: CDR1 DFQATT, CDR2 SNEGSKA (reference sequence). CDR3 size: 15 residues. CDR3 residues: CSASSSETGGYEQYF. CDR3 DNA: TGCAGTGCTAGTTCATCTGAGACAGGGGGTTACGAGCAGTACTTC.

For this clone: Other DNA sequences in this specimen translate into the identical CDR3. The chain couples TRBV7-9 to TRBJ1-6; D may be TRBD1 (6 bases). The CDR3 runs 16 residues. Germline V gene data show CDR1 as SEHNR and CDR2 as FQNEAQ (reference sequence). Deletions cut 2 bases from V and 10 bases from J, with 18 bases between. CDR3 nucleotides: TGTGCCAGCAGCTTAAGGTCGGGGGGCGCCCAGTCACCCCTCCACTTT. Its translation: CASSLRSGGAQSPLHF.

This chain links TRBV2 with TRBJ1-1; D gene ambiguous. This CDR3 has 12 amino acids. Germline V gives CDR1 SNHLY, CDR2 FYNNEI. V dropped 6 bases and J dropped 4 bases, with 9 bases sitting between them. DNA for the CDR3: TGTGCCAGCAGGGAGGGCGGCACTGAAGCTTTCTTT. This gives the protein CASREGGTEAFF.

This chain connects TRBV6-2 or TRBV6-3 to TRBJ1-6; possible D gene TRBD1, 5 bases. Germline values: CDR1 MNHEY, CDR2 SVGEGT. CDR3 length equals 15 residues. V lost 2 bases to trimming and J lost 9 bases, with 14 bases between them. CDR3 coding DNA: TGTGCCAGCAGTTACCGGGCCAGGGCGAGTTCACCCCTCCACTTT. Encoded protein: CASSYRARASSPLHF.

About this clone itself: At one end the junction does not follow the germline gene, possibly because of a read error. V usage is TRBV5-1 and J usage is TRBJ2-2; weak D call: TRBD2 (6 bases). Germline V gives CDR1 SGHRS, CDR2 YFSETQ. This CDR3 has 14 residues. The CDR3 region has the DNA TGCGCCCGCAGCCCCGCCGGCGGGGCCGGGGAGCTGTTTTTT. This gives the protein CARSPAGGAGELFF.

This clone was recorded a few times. The chain combines TRBV29-1 with TRBJ1-2; D gene uncertain. CDR1 and CDR2 from the germline V gene are SQVTM and ANQGSEA. The CDR3 extends over 12 amino acids. Trimming pared 6 bases from V and 8 bases from J, leaving 16 bases between. CDR3 sequence (DNA): TGCAGCGTCGACCGGGCCGCGGGGGGCTACACCTTC. This translates into CSVDRAAGGYTF.

This chain links TRBV7-2 with TRBJ1-2; possibly TRBD1 for D (5 bases). The CDR3 covers 16 residues. Germline V CDR1 and CDR2: SGHTA, FQGNSA. V was shortened by 3 bases and J by 1 base, with 15 bases between the two germline ends. DNA of the CDR3: TGTGCCAGCAGCTTCCGAGACAGTGACTTTAACTATGGCTACACCTTC. Translation gives CASSFRDSDFNYGYTF.

The genes are TRBV4-3 and TRBJ1-5; D gene ambiguous. This CDR3 has 14 amino acids. With 0 bases removed from V and 5 bases from J, the gap between germline ends came to 8 bases. Germline loops: CDR1 LGHNA, CDR2 YSLEER. CDR3 amino acids: CASSQDPDYQPQHF. The CDR3 DNA reads as TGCGCCAGCAGCCAAGACCCGGACTATCAGCCCCAGCATTTT.

V and J are TRBV20-1 and TRBJ1-1, with D maybe TRBD1 (6 bases). The CDR3 spans 14 residues. The germline V gene has CDR1 DFQATT and CDR2 SNEGSKA (reference sequence). V was clipped by 3 bases and J by 3 bases, with 14 bases between them. Written as DNA, the CDR3 is TGCAGTGCTAGTAGTGGGGGCCGGCACACTGAAGCTTTCTTT. Its protein product is CSASSGGRHTEAFF.

The table lists this clone with a count of one. This rearrangement joins TRBV4-3 to TRBJ2-7; 7 bases are a match to TRBD1. The V gene's germline CDR1 is LGHNA and CDR2 YSLEER. Unmatched junction bases numbered 13, after V lost 1 base and J lost 4 bases. The CDR3 is made up of 17 amino acids. CDR3 DNA: TGCGCCAGCAGCCAAGCCAGAGGGGGCGCTCAGGTGTACGAGCAGTACTTC. This gives the protein CASSQARGGAQVYEQYF.

Remarks on this clone: Other DNA sequences of this sample code for an identical CDR3. V usage is TRBV28 and J usage is TRBJ1-4; 9 nucleotides line up with TRBD1. This CDR3 contains 15 residues. Germline V gene lookup returns CDR1 MDHEN and CDR2 SYDVKM. The J segment lost 4 bases and the V segment lost 5 bases, leaving 5 bases of the junction unmatched. In DNA form, the CDR3 reads TGTGCCAGCAGTCCCCCGACAGGGGGTAATGAAAAACTGTTTTTT. This encodes CASSPPTGGNEKLFF.

The V gene is TRBV15, the J gene TRBJ2-7; 10 nucleotides agree with TRBD1. V shed 10 bases, J shed 5 bases, and the junction held 17 bases outside the gene matches. The CDR3 totals 16 residues. Germline V gene lookup returns CDR1 LNHNV and CDR2 YYDKDF (reference sequence). The CDR3 spells CASQRIFGTGAHEQYF. The CDR3 DNA reads as TGTGCCAGCCAGAGGATATTCGGGACAGGGGCACACGAGCAGTACTTC.

The chain couples TRBV6-5 to TRBJ2-7; 7 bases align to TRBD2. From germline, CDR1 is MNHEY and CDR2 SVGAGI. The CDR3 is 15 amino acids. V was pared by 5 bases and J by 0 bases, with 7 bases of the junction left unmatched. This CDR3 reads CASSPIAGASYEQYF. The CDR3 DNA reads as TGTGCCAGCAGTCCCATAGCGGGTGCCTCCTACGAGCAGTACTTC.

The chain employs TRBV27 and TRBJ2-5; a possible D gene is TRBD2 (7 bases). Trimming shortened V by 6 bases and J by 7 bases, and 12 bases separated the two germline ends. Per germline, CDR1 MNHEY and CDR2 SMNVEV (reference sequence). There are 12 residues in the CDR3. CDR3 amino acids: CASSRGAGTQYF. The CDR3 DNA follows: TGTGCCAGCAGCCGGGGGGCCGGGACCCAGTACTTC.

The chain couples TRBV30 to TRBJ2-3; 9 bases fit TRBD2. Germline CDR1 is GTSNPN and CDR2 is SVGIG (reference sequence). J was trimmed by 0 bases and V by 3 bases; bases with no gene match: 4. The CDR3 spans 15 residues. The chain's CDR3 is CAWSYSGGSTDTQYF. CDR3 nucleotide sequence: TGTGCCTGGAGCTATAGCGGGGGAAGCACAGATACGCAGTATTTT.